This paragraph covers one T cell receptor beta chain sequence. Its antigen is undetermined. The germline V gene encodes CDR1 MDHEN and CDR2 SYDVKM. The CDR3 spans 14 residues. V dropped 3 bases and J dropped 6 bases, with 15 bases sitting between them. These data are taken from a study of response to subunit inactivated influenza vaccine. General observations from the study: Few additional T cells are recruited per seasonal influenza vaccination, authors suggested.

TCRdb used MiXCR to reprocess the RT-PCR reads, holding one entry per CDR3 protein. The top ten hold over 9.5% of the sample, which has approximately 480,000 distinct CDR3 sequences, approximately 10% seen once. This TCR came from a man aged 45-65 years who received an inactivated influenza vaccine. The rearrangement links TRBV28 to TRBJ2-7; no clear D. The sequenced sample was PBMCs from blood, obtained 45 days after vaccination. CDR3 coding DNA: TGTGCCAGCAGTTTGGGCGGAGTGCGCGGCGAGCAGTACTTC. Protein sequence: CASSLGGVRGEQYF.